These 24 T cell receptor beta chains were sequenced from one sample in a study of cytomegalovirus exposure and HLA in healthy donors. PCR used 60 Vbeta primers and 13 Jbeta primers. Only in-frame clones appear in the TCRdb table, and some are missing; sequencing was by immunoSEQ multiplex PCR. The sample gives around 160,000 clones, over 80% of which show up once; over 1.5% is in the top ten. Material for sequencing was PBMCs. The receptors were sampled from a woman under 30 in good health and CMV-seronegative.

This chain uses TRBV27 with TRBJ2-5; 9 bases match TRBD2. The trim removed 0 bases at V and 1 base at J, leaving 0 bases unmatched. This CDR3 spans 15 amino acids. Germline lookup yields CDR1 MNHEY and CDR2 SMNVEV (reference sequence). As DNA, the CDR3 is TGTGCCAGCAGTTTATCGGGACTAGCCCAAGAGACCCAGTACTTC. Protein: CASSLSGLAQETQYF.

The rearrangement joins TRBV11-3 to TRBJ1-1, with D uncertain. Trimming took off 5 bases at V and 3 bases at J, with 10 bases between the two ends. CDR3 size: 13 residues. CDR1 and CDR2 (germline): SGHNT, YENEEA. CDR3 in amino acids: CASSLSLDTEAFF. The CDR3, as DNA: TGTGCCAGCAGCCTAAGTCTGGACACTGAAGCTTTCTTT.

This chain joins TRBV4-2 and TRBJ1-2, with 10 nucleotides matching TRBD1. The CDR3 length is 15 residues. V lost 0 bases and J lost 3; bases outside the gene matches: 1. The germline V gene has CDR1 LGHNA and CDR2 YNFKEQ. In nucleotides, the CDR3 is TGTGCCAGCAGCCAAGATGGGACAGGGGACTATGGCTACACCTTC. This translates into CASSQDGTGDYGYTF.

The DNA for the CDR3 is TGTGCCAGCAGGGACAGGACAGGGGGCAGCTACGAGCAGTACTTC. It translates to CASRDRTGGSYEQYF. This rearrangement joins TRBV6-1 to TRBJ2-7, with 11 bases that match TRBD1. Unmatched junction bases numbered 7, after V lost 6 bases and J lost 3 bases. Germline V gene lookup returns CDR1 MNHNS and CDR2 SASEGT. The CDR3 runs to 15 residues.

The chain carries TRBV28 and TRBJ1-2, with 7 nucleotides matching TRBD1. Trimming at V came to 5 bases and at J to 1 base, leaving 7 bases not matched to a gene. Germline lookup yields CDR1 MDHEN and CDR2 SYDVKM. This CDR3 region has 15 residues. CDR3 sequence (DNA): TGTGCCAGCAGTGTCGGACAGGTACTTAACTATGGCTACACCTTC. It specifies CASSVGQVLNYGYTF.

The rearrangement links TRBV6-1 to TRBJ2-3, with 8 bases that match TRBD1. Per germline, CDR1 MNHNS and CDR2 SASEGT. V trimming: 4 bases; J trimming: 2 bases; junction bases outside the gene matches: 2. There are 14 residues in the CDR3. As DNA, the CDR3 is TGTGCCAGCAGTGGGGGACAGGCCACAGATACGCAGTATTTT. Protein product: CASSGGQATDTQYF.

This rearrangement joins TRBV5-1 to TRBJ2-2; D is unresolved. Germline V gene lookup returns CDR1 SGHRS and CDR2 YFSETQ. Trimming stripped 3 bases from V and 4 bases from J, with 10 bases between. The CDR3 is 14 residues long. CDR3 sequence (DNA): TGCGCCAGCAGCTCGGTACTTACCACCGGGGAGCTGTTTTTT. Encoded protein: CASSSVLTTGELFF. The whole variable domain, remainder taken from reference TRBV5-1 and TRBJ2-2, is KAGVTQTPRYLIKTRGQQVTLSCSPISGHRSVSWYQQTPGQGLQFLFEYFSETQRNKGNFPGRFSGRQFSNSRSEMNVSTLELGDSALYLCASSSVLTTGELFFGEGSRLTVL.

This sequence joins TRBV5-3 and TRBJ2-3, with 12 bases fitting TRBD1. TRBV5-3 is an open reading frame, and its role is uncertain. The V and J ends lost 4 bases and 2 bases, in that order; junction bases with no gene match: 14. This CDR3 is built from 19 residues. CDR3 bases: TGTGCCAGAAGCATAGGAGGGGCCGGGACAGGGGGCCCCACAGATACGCAGTATTTT. As protein: CARSIGGAGTGGPTDTQYF.

The chain carries TRBV10-3 and TRBJ1-1, with D unresolved. Deletions cut 2 bases from V and 6 bases from J, with 7 bases between. Germline loops: CDR1 ENHRY, CDR2 SYGVKD. The CDR3 has 12 residues. CDR3 nucleotide sequence: TGTGCCATCAGTGAGACTTCGGCTGAAGCTTTCTTT. Amino acids: CAISETSAEAFF.

The chain has TRBV18 and TRBJ1-3, with 9 bases fitting TRBD1. Germline V CDR1 and CDR2: KGHSH, LQKENI. The CDR3 covers 15 residues. V lost 6 bases, J lost 0 bases, and 3 bases stayed unmatched. The CDR3 is CASSPGQGSGNTIYF. The CDR3 coding sequence is TGTGCCAGCTCCCCGGGACAGGGCTCTGGAAACACCATATATTTT. The full variable domain, with the rest looked up from reference TRBV18 and TRBJ1-3, is NAGVMQNPRHLVRRRGQEARLRCSPMKGHSHVYWYRQLPEEGLKFMVYLQKENIIDESGMPKERFSAEFPKEGPSILRIQQVVRGDSAAYFCASSPGQGSGNTIYFGEGSWLTVV.

The chain is built from TRBV6-6 and TRBJ2-3, with D possibly being TRBD2 (5 bases). Germline CDR1 and CDR2: MNHNY and SVGAGI (reference sequence). The CDR3 runs 16 residues. V lost 4 bases to trimming and J lost 0 bases, with 14 bases between them. The CDR3 sequence: CASSWDTGSSTDTQYF. The CDR3 bases are TGTGCCAGCAGTTGGGATACGGGGAGCAGCACAGATACGCAGTATTTT.

DNA for the CDR3: TGTGCCAGCAAGGAGGGCAGCTCCTACGAGCAGTACTTC. The encoded protein is CASKEGSSYEQYF. The V and J genes are TRBV28 and TRBJ2-7, with D perhaps matching TRBD2 (6 bases). This CDR3 region has 13 residues. V was cut by 7 bases and J by 0 bases, with 10 bases left in between. Per the germline V gene, CDR1 is MDHEN and CDR2 is SYDVKM.

The rearrangement uses TRBV2 and TRBJ2-7; D possibly corresponds to TRBD2 (6 bases). V shed 3 bases and J shed 2 bases, with 11 bases lying between them. The germline V gene encodes CDR1 SNHLY and CDR2 FYNNEI. The CDR3 has 14 residues. CDR3 nucleotides: TGTGCCAGCAGTGACAGGACTAAAACCTACGAGCAGTACTTC. Translating gives CASSDRTKTYEQYF.

This chain links TRBV21-1 with TRBJ2-7; the listed D gene, TRBD2, was not tested against the DNA. TRBV21-1 is a pseudogene segment. The CDR3 sequence is 13 residues long. The CDR3 protein is CASTSTRGHEQYF. The CDR3, as DNA: TGTGCCAGCACCAGTACTCGAGGCCACGAGCAGTACTTC.

The rearrangement joins TRBV10-3 to TRBJ1-4, with TRBD1 as a possible D gene (6 bases). Trimming shortened V by 3 bases and J by 5 bases, and 10 bases separated the two germline ends. The CDR3 has 14 amino acids. Germline V CDR1 and CDR2: ENHRY, SYGVKD. Written as DNA, the CDR3 is TGTGCCATCAGTGAAAGGACAGCAAATGAAAAACTGTTTTTT. Protein sequence: CAISERTANEKLFF.

This chain joins TRBV9 and TRBJ2-1; 10 bases match TRBD2. Germline V CDR1 and CDR2: SGDLS, YYNGEE. J gave up 7 bases and V 0 bases, and 10 bases lay outside the gene matches. This CDR3 comprises 17 residues. The CDR3 protein is CASSVALTSGGANEQFF. CDR3 nucleotide sequence: TGTGCCAGCAGCGTAGCGCTCACGAGCGGGGGGGCGAATGAGCAGTTCTTC.

The sample holds one count of this clone. This specimen includes other DNA sequences encoding the same CDR3. The chain recombines TRBV18 with TRBJ2-7; the match to TRBD1 covers 10 bases. Trimming at V came to 4 bases and at J to 3 bases, leaving 9 bases not matched to a gene. The CDR3 has 16 residues. Germline V gene lookup returns CDR1 KGHSH and CDR2 LQKENI. The CDR3 DNA follows: TGTGCCAGCTCACAAACGGGGACAGGGGACCTCTACGAGCAGTACTTC. Encoded protein: CASSQTGTGDLYEQYF.

This clone was recorded a few times. The rearrangement links TRBV6-1 to TRBJ1-4; unclear D gene. The CDR3 is 13 residues long. The V gene lost 3 bases and the J gene lost 10 bases, with 12 bases spanning the gap. CDR1 MNHNS and CDR2 SASEGT come from the germline V gene. This CDR3 is CASSESAGAKLFF. The CDR3 DNA sequence: TGTGCCAGCAGTGAGTCGGCGGGAGCAAAACTGTTTTTT.

The chain links TRBV19 to TRBJ1-5, with 10 bases matching TRBD1. This CDR3 region has 16 residues. Trimming took 5 bases from V and 4 from J; bases not matched to a gene: 8. The V gene's germline CDR1 is LNHDA and CDR2 SQIVND (reference sequence). The CDR3 coding sequence is TGTGCCAGTAGTTTCCCGACAGGGGGCATGAATCAGCCCCAGCATTTT. This encodes CASSFPTGGMNQPQHF.

This clone was recorded a few times. This rearrangement joins TRBV29-1 to TRBJ1-2; D gene ambiguous. V dropped 4 bases and J dropped 2 bases, with 11 bases sitting between them. This CDR3 is built from 13 residues. Germline CDR1 reads SQVTM; CDR2 reads ANQGSEA. The CDR3 spells CSVGEGGNYGYTF. In nucleotides, the CDR3 is TGCAGCGTTGGGGAAGGAGGAAACTATGGCTACACCTTC.

The chain recombines TRBV28 with TRBJ2-7; D is perhaps TRBD1 (5 bases). CDR3 length: 12 amino acids. From germline, CDR1 is MDHEN and CDR2 SYDVKM. V was pared by 10 bases and J by 7 bases, with 17 bases between. The CDR3 region is CAIETPGWEQYF. The CDR3 DNA follows: TGTGCCATCGAGACTCCAGGGTGGGAGCAGTACTTC.

The V gene is TRBV10-1, the J gene TRBJ1-2, with D possibly TRBD1 on 6 matching bases. V was clipped by 6 bases and J by 0 bases, with 11 bases between them. Germline lookup yields CDR1 WNHNN and CDR2 SYGVQD (reference sequence). CDR3 size: 14 residues. The CDR3 DNA is TGCGCCAGCAGCCAGGACAGAACTAACTATGGCTACACCTTC. Protein: CASSQDRTNYGYTF.

In DNA form, the CDR3 reads TGTGCCAGCAGCAAAGGGACTAGCGGGGGCCCAGATACGCAGTATTTT. It specifies CASSKGTSGGPDTQYF. V gene TRBV7-9 combines with J gene TRBJ2-3; 14 bases line up with TRBD2. CDR1 SEHNR and CDR2 FQNEAQ come from the germline V gene (reference sequence). The CDR3 runs to 16 residues. After removal of 5 bases from V and 4 bases from J, the junction contained 5 bases not matched to a gene.

The rearrangement links TRBV11-2 to TRBJ1-6; D may be TRBD1 (6 bases). The CDR3 totals 15 residues. Germline CDR1 and CDR2: SGHAT and FQNNGV. V was cut by 4 bases and J by 10 bases, with 17 bases left in between. The CDR3 here is CASSSGGAGLSPLHF. DNA for the CDR3: TGTGCCAGCAGCTCGGGGGGGGCAGGGTTGTCACCCCTCCACTTT. Drawing the rest from reference TRBV11-2 and TRBJ1-6, the complete variable domain is EAGVAQSPRYKIIEKRQSVAFWCNPISGHATLYWYQQILGQGPKLLIQFQNNGVVDDSQLPKDRFSAERLKGVDSTLKIQPAKLEDSAVYLCASSSGGAGLSPLHFGNGTRLTVT.